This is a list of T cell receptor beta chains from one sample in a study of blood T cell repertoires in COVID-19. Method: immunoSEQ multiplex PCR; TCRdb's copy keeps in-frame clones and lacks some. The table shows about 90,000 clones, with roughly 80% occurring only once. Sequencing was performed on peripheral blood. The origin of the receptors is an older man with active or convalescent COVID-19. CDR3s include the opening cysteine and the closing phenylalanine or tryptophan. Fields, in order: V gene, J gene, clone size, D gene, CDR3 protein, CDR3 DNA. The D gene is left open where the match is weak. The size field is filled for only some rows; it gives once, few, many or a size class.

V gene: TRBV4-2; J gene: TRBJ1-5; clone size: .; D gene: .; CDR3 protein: CASSQESHLWGGQGNQPQHF; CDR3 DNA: TGTGCCAGCAGCCAAGAATCCCATTTGTGGGGGGGGCAGGGCAATCAGCCCCAGCATTTT
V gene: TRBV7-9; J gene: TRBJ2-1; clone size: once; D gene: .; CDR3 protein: CASSLAGSNEQFF; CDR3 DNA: TGTGCCAGCAGCTTAGCGGGGAGCAATGAGCAGTTCTTC
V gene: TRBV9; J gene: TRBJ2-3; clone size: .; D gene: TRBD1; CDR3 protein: CASSQRTGVSTDTQYF; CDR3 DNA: TGTGCCAGCAGCCAAAGGACAGGGGTATCCACAGATACGCAGTATTTT
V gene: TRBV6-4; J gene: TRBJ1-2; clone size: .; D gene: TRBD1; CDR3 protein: CASSYGGQGFANYGYTF; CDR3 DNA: TGTGCCAGCAGTTACGGGGGACAGGGATTTGCTAACTATGGCTACACCTTC
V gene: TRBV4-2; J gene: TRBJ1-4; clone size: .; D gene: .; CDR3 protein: CASEDRIGNEKLFF; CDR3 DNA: TGTGCCAGCGAGGACAGAATCGGTAATGAAAAACTGTTTTTT
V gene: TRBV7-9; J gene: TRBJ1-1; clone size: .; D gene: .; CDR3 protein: CASSPRESIEAFF; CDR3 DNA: TGTGCCAGCAGCCCCCGAGAGAGCATTGAAGCTTTCTTT
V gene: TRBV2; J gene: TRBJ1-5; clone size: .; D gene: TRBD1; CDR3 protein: CASSLWTGDQPQHF; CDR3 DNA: TGTGCCAGCAGCCTGTGGACAGGCGATCAGCCCCAGCATTTT
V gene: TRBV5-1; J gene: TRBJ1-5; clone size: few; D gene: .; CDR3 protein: CASSLEGGQPQHF; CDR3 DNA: TGCGCCAGCAGCTTGGAGGGAGGTCAGCCCCAGCATTTT
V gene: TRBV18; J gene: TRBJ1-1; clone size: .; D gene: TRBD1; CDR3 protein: CASSPTSRGQNTEAFF; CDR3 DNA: TGTGCCAGCTCACCAACCTCCAGGGGGCAGAACACTGAAGCTTTCTTT
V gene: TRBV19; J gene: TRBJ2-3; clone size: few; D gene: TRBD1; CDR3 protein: CASSSQGSTDTQYF; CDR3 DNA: TGTGCCAGTAGTTCACAGGGGAGCACAGATACGCAGTATTTT
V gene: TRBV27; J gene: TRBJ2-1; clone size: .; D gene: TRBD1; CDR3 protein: CASSRDREPYNEQFF; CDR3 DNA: TGTGCCAGCAGCCGGGACAGGGAACCCTACAATGAGCAGTTCTTC
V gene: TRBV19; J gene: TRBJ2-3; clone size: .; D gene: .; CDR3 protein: CASSLGARDTQYF; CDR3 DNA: TGTGCCAGTAGTCTTGGGGCCCGGGATACGCAGTATTTT
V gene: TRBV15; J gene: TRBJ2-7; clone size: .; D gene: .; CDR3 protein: CATSRAGQVDEQYF; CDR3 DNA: TGTGCCACCAGCAGAGCTGGGCAGGTGGACGAGCAGTACTTC
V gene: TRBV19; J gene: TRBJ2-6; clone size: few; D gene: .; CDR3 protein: CASSLRQPSGANVLTF; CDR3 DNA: TGTGCCAGTAGTCTTCGACAGCCCTCTGGGGCCAACGTCCTGACTTTC
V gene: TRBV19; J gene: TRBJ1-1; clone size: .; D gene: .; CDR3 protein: CASSIGQGWMNTEAFF; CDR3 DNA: TGTGCCAGTAGTATAGGTCAGGGGTGGATGAACACTGAAGCTTTCTTT
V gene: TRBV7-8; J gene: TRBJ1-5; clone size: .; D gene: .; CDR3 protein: CASSTGGGAGQPQHF; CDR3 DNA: TGTGCCAGCAGCACGGGCGGGGGTGCAGGCCAGCCCCAGCATTTT
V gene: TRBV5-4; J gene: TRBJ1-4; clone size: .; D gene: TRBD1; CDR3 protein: CASSSQGGRGEKLFF; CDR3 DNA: TGTGCCAGCAGCTCGCAAGGGGGCCGGGGTGAAAAACTGTTTTTT
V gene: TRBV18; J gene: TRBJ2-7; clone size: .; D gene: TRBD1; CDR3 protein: CASYAAGQAYEQYF; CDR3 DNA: TGTGCCAGCTACGCCGCGGGACAGGCCTACGAGCAGTACTTC
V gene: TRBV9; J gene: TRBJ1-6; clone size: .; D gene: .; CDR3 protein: CASSVDPLPEGAPLHF; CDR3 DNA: TGTGCCAGCAGCGTAGATCCCCTTCCAGAGGGGGCACCCCTCCACTTT
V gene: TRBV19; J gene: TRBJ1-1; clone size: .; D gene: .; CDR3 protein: CASSINPRGTEAFF; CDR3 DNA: TGTGCCAGTAGTATCAACCCACGAGGCACTGAAGCTTTCTTT
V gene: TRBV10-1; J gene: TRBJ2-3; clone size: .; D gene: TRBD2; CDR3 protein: CASQREPTDTQYF; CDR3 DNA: TGCGCCAGCCAGCGGGAACCGACAGATACGCAGTATTTT
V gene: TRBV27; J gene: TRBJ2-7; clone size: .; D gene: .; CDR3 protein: CASSLSGAAGAEQYF; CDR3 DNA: TGTGCCAGCAGTTTATCGGGGGCCGCGGGGGCCGAGCAGTACTTC